This TCR beta chain was recovered during a study of T-cell reconstitution after alpha-beta-depleted transplantation in children. The TCRbeta library incorporated unique molecular identifiers. TCRdb called the PCR reads again in MiXCR, with one record for every CDR3 protein. Here the sample spans around 380,000 distinct CDR3 sequences, roughly a tenth being singletons. The TCR comes from a human donor who donated a stem cell graft to a child with acute myeloid leukemia. This specimen was PBMCs from the stem cell graft donor, taken from the stem cell graft.

Written as DNA, the CDR3 is TGTGCCAGCAGCTACGAATCGGCGAGATTTGAGCAGTACTTC. Its protein is CASSYESARFEQYF. The V gene is TRBV7-2, the J gene TRBJ2-7, with D hard to call. In germline, CDR1 is SGHTA, CDR2 FQGNSA. Trimming cost V 4 bases and J 7 bases, with 17 bases left between them. CDR3 length: 14 residues.